What follows are 28 T cell receptor beta chains derived from one specimen sequenced in a study of T-cell reconstitution after alpha-beta-depleted transplantation in children. During its preparation, the TCRbeta library received unique molecular identifiers. TCRdb redid the calling of the PCR reads with MiXCR, one entry per CDR3 protein. The sample yields hundreds of thousands of distinct CDR3 sequences, about 14% seen once. This material consisted of PBMCs, taken from the stem cell graft. The receptors originated from a human donor who donated a stem cell graft to a child with Fanconi anemia.

CDR3 in amino acids: CASSKMGFEQETQYF. The DNA of the CDR3 is TGTGCCAGCAGCAAGATGGGCTTCGAACAAGAGACCCAGTACTTC. This sequence joins TRBV12-3 or TRBV12-4 and TRBJ2-5; D is unclear. The V and J ends lost 6 bases and 2 bases respectively, with 16 bases between them. CDR3 length: 15 amino acids.

The chain is built from TRBV11-2 and TRBJ2-1; D ambiguous. V shed 0 bases and J shed 6 bases, with 6 bases lying between them. The CDR3 is 13 amino acids. Germline lookup yields CDR1 SGHAT and CDR2 FQNNGV. CDR3 residues: CASSLDRTNEQFF. CDR3 in DNA: TGTGCCAGCAGCTTAGATCGTACCAATGAGCAGTTCTTC.

This clonotype has more than one count but fewer than ten. The rearrangement uses TRBV12-3 or TRBV12-4 and TRBJ1-5, with D possibly matching TRBD1 (6 bases). The CDR3 consists of 15 residues. V lost 7 bases and J lost 4, with 17 bases in between. DNA of the CDR3: TGTGCCAGCACTACCGACAGGCTTTCTAATCAGCCCCAGCATTTT. It is translated as CASTTDRLSNQPQHF.

This clonotype was found a few times. The chain is built from TRBV2 and TRBJ1-3; D is uncertain. The length of the CDR3 is 16 residues. V dropped 4 bases and J dropped 0 bases, with 13 bases sitting between them. CDR1 is SNHLY and CDR2 is FYNNEI in the germline V gene. The CDR3 loop reads CASSGVLDISGNTIYF. DNA of the CDR3: TGTGCCAGCAGTGGAGTACTCGACATCTCTGGAAACACCATATATTTT.

This clonotype turned up a few times. The V gene is TRBV20-1, the J gene TRBJ1-2, with a tentative D call TRBD1 (6 bases). Germline V CDR1 and CDR2: DFQATT, SNEGSKA (reference sequence). The CDR3 runs to 14 residues. Trimming removed 6 bases from V and 5 bases from J, with 19 bases in between. The CDR3 region is CSAALGGTGYGYTF. CDR3 bases: TGCAGTGCAGCACTCGGTGGAACAGGGTATGGCTACACCTTC.

The chain is built from TRBV9 and TRBJ1-2, with D perhaps TRBD1 (5 bases). The V and J ends lost 4 bases and 8 bases respectively, with 15 bases between them. The germline V gene has CDR1 SGDLS and CDR2 YYNGEE. The CDR3 loop spans 13 amino acids. CDR3 loop: CASSPHEGSGYTF. The CDR3 DNA is TGTGCCAGCAGCCCCCACGAGGGGAGCGGCTACACCTTC.

The CDR3 here is CASSQPGVRKNEQYF. CDR3 DNA: TGTGCCAGCAGTCAGCCAGGGGTAAGGAAGAACGAGCAGTACTTC. The V gene is TRBV6-1, the J gene TRBJ2-7; perhaps TRBD1 as D (6 bases). Germline-derived CDR1 and CDR2 are MNHNS and SASEGT. V was cut by 5 bases and J by 5 bases, with 19 bases left in between. The CDR3 length is 15 residues.

This clonotype was counted many times. This chain connects TRBV20-1 to TRBJ1-6; 7 positions match TRBD1. The V and J ends lost 6 bases and 9 bases, in that order; junction bases with no gene match: 11. Germline assignment: CDR1 DFQATT and CDR2 SNEGSKA (reference sequence). The CDR3 sequence is 14 residues long. CDR3 protein: CSATHEGAGSPLHF. CDR3 coding DNA: TGCAGTGCCACGCATGAGGGGGCTGGTTCACCCCTCCACTTT.

This chain links TRBV5-6 with TRBJ1-1; a possible D gene is TRBD1 (6 bases). The CDR3 runs 14 residues. V was clipped by 5 bases and J by 1 base, with 12 bases between them. Germline V gene sequence: CDR1 SGHDT, CDR2 YYEEEE. DNA for the CDR3: TGTGCCAGCAGTTGGGGGGGCCGGAACACTGAAGCTTTCTTT. It is translated as CASSWGGRNTEAFF.

This clonotype showed up many times. The chain combines TRBV29-1 with TRBJ1-1; 11 nucleotides line up with TRBD1. The CDR3 is made up of 13 amino acids. The V gene end was trimmed by 7 bases and the J gene end by 4 bases; junction bases not matched to a gene: 5. From germline, CDR1 is SQVTM and CDR2 ANQGSEA. The CDR3 here is CSGRTGGGTEAFF. The CDR3 DNA is TGCAGCGGGAGGACAGGGGGCGGCACTGAAGCTTTCTTT.

This clonotype turned up a few times. The chain uses TRBV7-2 and TRBJ1-3, with D unresolved. The CDR3 extends over 15 amino acids. CDR1 and CDR2 from the germline V gene are SGHTA and FQGNSA. V dropped 4 bases and J dropped 0 bases, with 10 bases sitting between them. The CDR3 loop reads CASSSGDYSGNTIYF. CDR3 sequence (DNA): TGTGCCAGCAGCTCGGGCGACTACTCTGGAAACACCATATATTTT.

The chain combines TRBV20-1 with TRBJ2-3; the D gene is possibly TRBD2 (5 bases). Germline CDR1 DFQATT, CDR2 SNEGSKA (reference sequence). V was trimmed by 4 bases and J by 4 bases, leaving 9 bases between them. This CDR3 has 12 amino acids. CDR3 in DNA: TGCAGTGCTAAACGGGGTGCAGATACGCAGTATTTT. This gives the protein CSAKRGADTQYF.

The rearrangement uses TRBV3-1 and TRBJ1-2, with D tentatively TRBD1 (6 bases). CDR3 length equals 16 residues. V lost 0 bases to trimming and J lost 4 bases, with 15 bases between them. Germline-derived CDR1 and CDR2 are LGHDT and YNNKEL (reference sequence). CDR3 loop: CASSQDDRQTSYGYTF. The CDR3, as DNA: TGTGCCAGCAGCCAAGATGACAGGCAAACTTCCTATGGCTACACCTTC.

The rearrangement uses TRBV24-1 and TRBJ2-1, with TRBD2 matching over 12 bases. This CDR3 spans 16 amino acids. The V gene end was trimmed by 3 bases and the J gene end by 7 bases; junction bases not matched to a gene: 6. The germline CDR1 and CDR2 sequences are KGHDR and SFDVKD. CDR3 sequence reads: CATSDTTTSGRNEQFF. For the CDR3, the DNA is TGTGCCACCAGTGATACGACTACTAGCGGGAGGAATGAGCAGTTCTTC.

The rearrangement joins TRBV7-2 to TRBJ2-7; TRBD2 matches at 13 bases. Germline trimming cut 5 bases from V and 5 bases from J; bases unmatched to any gene: 6. Germline CDR1 is SGHTA and CDR2 is FQGNSA. This CDR3 spans 15 amino acids. The CDR3 nucleotides are TGTGCCAGCAGCCTACGACTAGCGGGGGGAGACGAGCAGTACTTC. Translating gives CASSLRLAGGDEQYF.

This clonotype was counted between two and nine times. The chain employs TRBV20-1 and TRBJ2-5; possibly TRBD2 for D (6 bases). The ends were cut back, 5 bases at V and 1 base at J, with 29 bases in the middle. Germline-derived CDR1 and CDR2 are DFQATT and SNEGSKA (reference sequence). This CDR3 is 19 amino acids long. CDR3 nucleotides: TGCAGTGCTCATGGAGGGGAGGTTTTGTCCCAAGGTCTCCAAGAGACCCAGTACTTC. It encodes CSAHGGEVLSQGLQETQYF.

This clonotype has just a few counts. The chain employs TRBV5-6 and TRBJ1-2, with a weak D call TRBD1 (5 bases). The V gene lost 5 bases and the J gene lost 6 bases, with 20 bases spanning the gap. Germline-derived CDR1 and CDR2 are SGHDT and YYEEEE. The CDR3 totals 15 residues. This CDR3 reads CASSDPTTVSHGYTF. CDR3 sequence (DNA): TGTGCCAGCAGTGACCCCACGACAGTTTCGCATGGCTACACCTTC.

The chain has TRBV7-9 and TRBJ1-1; 10 bases line up with TRBD1. After removal of 6 bases from V and 5 bases from J, the junction contained 9 bases not matched to a gene. This CDR3 comprises 15 residues. CDR1 and CDR2 (germline): SEHNR, FQNEAQ (reference sequence). CDR3 DNA sequence: TGTGCCAGCAGACAAGGACAGGGGGATTTGACTGAAGCTTTCTTT. Its protein is CASRQGQGDLTEAFF.

This clonotype was detected a few times. The V gene is TRBV28, the J gene TRBJ1-2, with D tentatively TRBD1 (5 bases). Trimming took 6 bases from V and 4 from J, leaving 15 bases between them. The CDR3 is 14 amino acids. Germline CDR1 MDHEN, CDR2 SYDVKM. The CDR3: CASSLGGSFYGYTF. The CDR3 DNA reads TGTGCCAGCAGCTTGGGGGGATCCTTCTATGGCTACACCTTC.

J is TRBJ1-5 and V is TRBV12-3 or TRBV12-4, with D hard to call. V was cut by 1 base and J by 5 bases, with 6 bases left in between. The CDR3 is 13 residues long. Here the CDR3 reads CASSLVDDQPQHF. In nucleotides, the CDR3 is TGTGCCAGCAGTTTAGTGGACGATCAGCCCCAGCATTTT.

In nucleotides, the CDR3 is TGTGCCAGCAGCGTCGGCCGGTGGGAAGAGACCCAGTACTTC. Its translation: CASSVGRWEETQYF. The chain carries TRBV11-2 and TRBJ2-5; D is unclear. This CDR3 is 14 amino acids long. CDR1 is SGHAT and CDR2 is FQNNGV in the germline V gene. Trimming left V 5 bases short and J 3 bases short, with 13 bases between.

This clonotype was picked up many times. The chain combines TRBV6-1 with TRBJ1-3, with D unclear. Germline lookup yields CDR1 MNHNS and CDR2 SASEGT. With 6 bases removed from V and 1 base from J, the gap between germline ends came to 13 bases. CDR3 length: 15 residues. CDR3 sequence reads: CASSPDVWSGNTIYF. In DNA form, the CDR3 reads TGTGCCAGCAGCCCCGATGTATGGTCTGGAAACACCATATATTTT.

The chain has TRBV5-1 and TRBJ2-1; 9 bases are shared with TRBD1. Germline assignment: CDR1 SGHRS and CDR2 YFSETQ. The CDR3 length is 17 residues. V trimming: 0 bases; J trimming: 0 bases; junction bases outside the gene matches: 4. The CDR3 is CASSLGTGATSYNEQFF. The CDR3, as DNA: TGCGCCAGCAGCTTGGGGACAGGGGCAACCTCCTACAATGAGCAGTTCTTC.

As DNA, the CDR3 is TGCGCCAGCAGCTTGGGGGCCGGCAGGGACTCTGAAGCTTTCTTT. Protein: CASSLGAGRDSEAFF. The V gene is TRBV5-1, the J gene TRBJ1-1; TRBD1 is a possible D gene (5 bases). CDR1 and CDR2 from the germline V gene are SGHRS and YFSETQ. V was pared by 0 bases and J by 6 bases, with 15 bases between. The CDR3 loop spans 15 amino acids.

This clonotype was picked up many times. The CDR3, as DNA: TGTGCCAGCTCACCAACACACGGGTTCAATGAGCAGTTCTTC. Its protein is CASSPTHGFNEQFF. The rearrangement joins TRBV18 to TRBJ2-1; no definite D call. Germline loops: CDR1 KGHSH, CDR2 LQKENI. V was cut by 2 bases and J by 6 bases, with 11 bases left in between. This CDR3 comprises 14 residues. The full variable domain, rest sourced from reference TRBV18 and TRBJ2-1, is NAGVMQNPRHLVRRRGQEARLRCSPMKGHSHVYWYRQLPEEGLKFMVYLQKENIIDESGMPKERFSAEFPKEGPSILRIQQVVRGDSAAYFCASSPTHGFNEQFFGPGTRLTVL.

This clonotype was seen only a few times. The V gene is TRBV29-1, the J gene TRBJ1-2; 8 positions agree with TRBD1. The CDR3 covers 11 residues. Per the germline V gene, CDR1 is SQVTM and CDR2 is ANQGSEA. The trim removed 7 bases at V and 7 bases at J, leaving 5 bases unmatched. The CDR3 nucleotides are TGCAGCGATAGGACAGGGACTGGCTACACCTTC. Translating it yields CSDRTGTGYTF.

CDR3 sequence (DNA): TGTGCCAGCAGTTTACGGCTCTCCCTTCGAGATGGCTACACCTTC. It translates to CASSLRLSLRDGYTF. The V call is TRBV12-3 or TRBV12-4, the J call TRBJ1-2; D ambiguous. V shed 2 bases and J shed 6 bases, with 16 bases lying between them. The CDR3 is 15 residues long.

The chain couples TRBV5-1 to TRBJ2-3; 7 nucleotides line up with TRBD1. The CDR3 covers 16 residues. Trimming took 4 bases from V and 0 from J; bases not matched to a gene: 8. Germline V gene lookup returns CDR1 SGHRS and CDR2 YFSETQ. The CDR3 DNA is TGCGCCAGCAGCCCACAGGGGATGACTAGCACAGATACGCAGTATTTT. Its translation: CASSPQGMTSTDTQYF.